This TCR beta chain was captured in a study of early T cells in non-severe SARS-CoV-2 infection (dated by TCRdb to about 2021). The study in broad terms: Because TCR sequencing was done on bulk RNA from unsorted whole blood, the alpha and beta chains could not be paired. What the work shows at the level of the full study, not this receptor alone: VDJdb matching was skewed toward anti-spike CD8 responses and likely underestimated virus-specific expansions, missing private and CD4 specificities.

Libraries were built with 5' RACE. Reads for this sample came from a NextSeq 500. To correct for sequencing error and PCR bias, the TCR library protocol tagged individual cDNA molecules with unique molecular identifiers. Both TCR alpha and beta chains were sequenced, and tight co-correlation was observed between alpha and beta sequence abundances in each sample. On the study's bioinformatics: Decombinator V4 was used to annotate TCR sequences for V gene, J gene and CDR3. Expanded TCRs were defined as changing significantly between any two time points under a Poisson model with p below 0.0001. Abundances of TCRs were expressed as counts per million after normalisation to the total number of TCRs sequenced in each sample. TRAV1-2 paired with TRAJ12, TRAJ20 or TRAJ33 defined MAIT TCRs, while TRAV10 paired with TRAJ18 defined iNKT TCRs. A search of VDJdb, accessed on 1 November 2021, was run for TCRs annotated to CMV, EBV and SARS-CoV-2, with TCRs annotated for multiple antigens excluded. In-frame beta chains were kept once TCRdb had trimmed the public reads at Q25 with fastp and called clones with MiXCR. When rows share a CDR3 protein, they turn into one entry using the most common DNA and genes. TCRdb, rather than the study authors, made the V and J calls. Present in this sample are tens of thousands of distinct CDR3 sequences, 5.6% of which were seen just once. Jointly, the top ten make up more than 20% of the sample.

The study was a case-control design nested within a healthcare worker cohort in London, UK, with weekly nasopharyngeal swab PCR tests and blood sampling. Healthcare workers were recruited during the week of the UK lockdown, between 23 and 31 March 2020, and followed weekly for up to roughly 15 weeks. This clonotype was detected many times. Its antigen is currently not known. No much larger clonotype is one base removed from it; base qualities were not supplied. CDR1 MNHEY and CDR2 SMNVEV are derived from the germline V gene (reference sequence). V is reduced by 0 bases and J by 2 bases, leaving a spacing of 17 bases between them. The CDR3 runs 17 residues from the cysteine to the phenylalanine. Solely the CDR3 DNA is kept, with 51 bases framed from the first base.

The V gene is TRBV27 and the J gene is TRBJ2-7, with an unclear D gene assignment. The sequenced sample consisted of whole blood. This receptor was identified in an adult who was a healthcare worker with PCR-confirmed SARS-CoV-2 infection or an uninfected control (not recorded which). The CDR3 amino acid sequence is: CASSLSMAEPFAYEQYF. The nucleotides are TGTGCCAGCAGTTTATCGATGGCAGAACCATTCGCCTACGAGCAGTACTTC.